This T cell receptor beta chain was sequenced in a study of blood T cell repertoires in COVID-19. Authors' analysis steps: Estimated nucleated cell counts came from reference gene primer amplification. This table comes from immunoSEQ multiplex PCR, and its TCRdb copy is limited to in-frame clones, with some not included. V and J calls and clone size are as listed in that table; D and trimming were resolved from the DNA. This table has around 140,000 clones, 75% to 85% appearing once. Per the germline V gene, CDR1 is SEHNR and CDR2 is FQNEAQ (reference sequence). V was clipped by 1 base and J by 4 bases, with 7 bases between them. The CDR3 runs to 13 residues.

The receptor was isolated from a woman of 80 years or more with active or convalescent COVID-19. The sequenced sample consisted of peripheral blood. The chain couples TRBV7-9 to TRBJ1-1, with D uncertain. CDR3: CASSLERSTEAFF. The CDR3 nucleotides are TGTGCCAGCAGCTTAGAACGGAGCACTGAAGCTTTCTTT.